This is a list of T cell receptor beta chains from one sample in a study of blood T cell repertoires in COVID-19. Clones were read by immunoSEQ multiplex PCR, and TCRdb kept only the in-frame ones, dropping some. The sample yields fewer than 200,000 clones, around 87% seen once. The sequencing input was peripheral blood. These receptors were obtained from a man aged 40-55 years with active or convalescent COVID-19. CDR3s include the opening cysteine and the closing phenylalanine or tryptophan. A D gene is named only where the DNA matches it firmly. Clone size is stated in some rows and not others, as once, few, many or a class when expanded.

>TRBV2|NA|NA|TRBJ2-3
CASSETGHTDTQYF
TGTGCCAGCAGTGAAACAGGTCACACAGATACGCAGTATTTT
>TRBV7-2|NA|NA|TRBJ1-2
CASSLGSASYGYTF
TGTGCCAGCAGCTTAGGGAGCGCCTCCTATGGCTACACCTTC
>TRBV9|once|TRBD1|TRBJ2-5
CASSVDRDWETQYF
TGTGCCAGCAGCGTCGACAGGGATTGGGAGACCCAGTACTTC
>TRBV7-8|NA|NA|TRBJ2-2
CASSLRGNTGELFF
TGTGCCAGCAGCTTACGGGGGAACACCGGGGAGCTGTTTTTT
>TRBV30|NA|TRBD1|TRBJ1-3
CAWSGGQFSGNTIYF
TGTGCCTGGAGTGGGGGACAGTTCTCTGGAAACACCATATATTTT
>TRBV20-1|NA|NA|TRBJ1-6
CSASPGSRGNSPLHF
TGCAGTGCTAGTCCCGGGTCGCGGGGAAATTCACCCCTCCACTTT
>TRBV11-2|NA|TRBD1|TRBJ1-2
CASSSNPTGEEYGYTF
TGTGCCAGCAGCTCGAACCCGACAGGGGAGGAGTATGGCTACACCTTC
>TRBV28|NA|TRBD1|TRBJ1-5
CASRGTGAQPQHF
TGTGCCAGCAGAGGGACAGGGGCTCAGCCCCAGCATTTT
>TRBV5-5|NA|TRBD1|TRBJ1-2
CASSADRAGGYTF
TGTGCCAGCAGCGCAGACAGGGCGGGTGGCTACACCTTC
>TRBV7-6|NA|NA|TRBJ2-1
CASSLVGRLESEQFF
TGTGCCAGCAGCTTAGTAGGGAGGCTAGAGAGTGAGCAGTTCTTC
>TRBV27|NA|NA|TRBJ2-7
CASSLAGGGSSYEQYF
TGTGCCAGCAGTTTAGCTGGTGGGGGGAGCTCCTACGAGCAGTACTTC
>TRBV5-1|NA|NA|TRBJ1-1
CASRPGAMNTEAFF
TGCGCCAGCAGACCAGGGGCCATGAACACTGAAGCTTTCTTT
>TRBV19|NA|NA|TRBJ1-5
CASSSVGGGNQPQHF
TGTGCCAGTAGTTCCGTGGGGGGTGGCAATCAGCCCCAGCATTTT
>TRBV10-3|NA|NA|TRBJ2-1
CAISEQATQQFF
TGTGCCATCAGTGAGCAGGCGACCCAGCAGTTCTTC
>TRBV6-5|few|NA|TRBJ1-3
CASSPNTGNTIYF
TGTGCCAGCAGTCCCAACACTGGAAACACCATATATTTT
>TRBV7-3|NA|NA|TRBJ2-5
CASSQAGSETQYF
TGTGCCAGCAGCCAGGCGGGGTCGGAGACCCAGTACTTC
>TRBV25-1|few|TRBD1|TRBJ1-1
CASSARGLGSTEAFF
TGTGCCAGCAGTGCCAGGGGGCTGGGTTCCACTGAAGCTTTCTTT
>TRBV20-1|NA|NA|TRBJ2-5
CSASSQETQYF
TGCAGTGCTAGCAGCCAAGAGACCCAGTACTTC
>TRBV7-9|NA|NA|TRBJ1-1
CASSGRRAGTEAFF
TGTGCCAGCAGCGGACGGAGGGCGGGCACTGAAGCTTTCTTT
>TRBV27|NA|TRBD1|TRBJ1-2
CASRRRDSGYGYTF
TGTGCCAGCAGACGGAGGGACAGCGGCTATGGCTACACCTTC
>TRBV7-9|once|NA|TRBJ1-1
CASSLDQGRTEAFF
TGTGCCAGCAGCTTAGACCAGGGTCGGACTGAAGCTTTCTTT
>TRBV19|NA|NA|TRBJ1-6
CASSIGLTGYNSPLHF
TGTGCCAGTAGTATAGGGCTTACAGGTTATAATTCACCCCTCCACTTT
>TRBV28|NA|NA|TRBJ1-2
CASSFRLNYGYTF
TGTGCCAGCAGTTTTCGACTTAACTATGGCTACACCTTC
>TRBV7-2|NA|NA|TRBJ1-6
CASSLTDYSPLHF
TGTGCCAGCAGCTTAACAGATTATTCACCCCTCCACTTT
>TRBV5-1|NA|NA|TRBJ1-1
CASSLNYLNTEAFF
TGCGCCAGCAGCTTGAACTATTTGAACACTGAAGCTTTCTTT
>TRBV5-1|NA|TRBD1|TRBJ2-4
CASSLERGQGNIQYF
TGCGCCAGCAGCTTGGAGCGCGGACAGGGCAACATTCAGTACTTC
>TRBV5-1|NA|TRBD2|TRBJ2-3
CASGPSGTSADTQYF
TGCGCCAGCGGCCCGTCTGGGACTAGCGCAGATACGCAGTATTTT
>TRBV5-1|NA|TRBD1|TRBJ1-1
CASSVSGTVMNTEAFF
TGCGCCAGCAGCGTCTCCGGGACAGTGATGAACACTGAAGCTTTCTTT
>TRBV2|NA|NA|TRBJ1-2
CASSVGGAYYGYTF
TGTGCCAGCAGTGTGGGGGGGGCATACTATGGCTACACCTTC
>TRBV18|NA|TRBD1|TRBJ2-7
CASSPRPGTGGDEQYF
TGTGCCAGCTCACCCAGACCCGGGACAGGGGGTGACGAGCAGTACTTC
>TRBV4-1|NA|TRBD2|TRBJ2-7
CASSQDHRLAGLGLYEQYF
TGCGCCAGCAGCCAAGATCATCGACTAGCGGGCCTTGGTTTGTACGAGCAGTACTTC
>TRBV14|NA|NA|TRBJ1-4
CASSQLGARTNEKLFF
TGTGCCAGCAGCCAACTGGGGGCGCGGACTAATGAAAAACTGTTTTTT
>TRBV5-6|NA|NA|TRBJ1-1
CASSLGSTEAFF
TGTGCCAGCAGCTTAGGGAGCACTGAAGCTTTCTTT
>TRBV13|NA|NA|TRBJ2-7
CASSSSSGDSDYEQYF
TGTGCCAGCAGCTCTTCCTCAGGCGACAGCGACTACGAGCAGTACTTC
>TRBV7-2|NA|TRBD1|TRBJ1-2
CASSKGTGRGYGYTF
TGTGCCAGCAGTAAGGGGACAGGGCGGGGATATGGCTACACCTTC
>TRBV5-3|NA|TRBD1|TRBJ1-5
CARSPDRDQPQHF
TGTGCCAGAAGCCCGGACAGGGATCAGCCCCAGCATTTT